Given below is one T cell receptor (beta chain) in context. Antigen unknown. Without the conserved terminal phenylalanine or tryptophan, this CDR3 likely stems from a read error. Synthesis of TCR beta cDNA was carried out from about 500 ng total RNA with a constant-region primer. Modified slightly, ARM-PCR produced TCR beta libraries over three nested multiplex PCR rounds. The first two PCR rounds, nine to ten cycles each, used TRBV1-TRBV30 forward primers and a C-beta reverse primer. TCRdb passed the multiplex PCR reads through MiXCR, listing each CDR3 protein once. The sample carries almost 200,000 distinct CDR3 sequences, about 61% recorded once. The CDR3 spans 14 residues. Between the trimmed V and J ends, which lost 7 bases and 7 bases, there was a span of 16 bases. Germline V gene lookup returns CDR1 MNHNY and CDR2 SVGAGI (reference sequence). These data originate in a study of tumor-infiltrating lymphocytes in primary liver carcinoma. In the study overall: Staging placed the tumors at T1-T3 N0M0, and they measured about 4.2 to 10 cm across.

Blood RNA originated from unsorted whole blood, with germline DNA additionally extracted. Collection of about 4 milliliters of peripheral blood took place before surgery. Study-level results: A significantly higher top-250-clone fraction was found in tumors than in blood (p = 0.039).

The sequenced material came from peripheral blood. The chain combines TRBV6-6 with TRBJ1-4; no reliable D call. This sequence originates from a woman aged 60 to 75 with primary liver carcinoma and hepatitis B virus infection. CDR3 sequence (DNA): TGTGCCAGCATGTCGACGTCGGATCGTGAAAAACTGTTTTCT. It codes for CASMSTSDREKLFS.